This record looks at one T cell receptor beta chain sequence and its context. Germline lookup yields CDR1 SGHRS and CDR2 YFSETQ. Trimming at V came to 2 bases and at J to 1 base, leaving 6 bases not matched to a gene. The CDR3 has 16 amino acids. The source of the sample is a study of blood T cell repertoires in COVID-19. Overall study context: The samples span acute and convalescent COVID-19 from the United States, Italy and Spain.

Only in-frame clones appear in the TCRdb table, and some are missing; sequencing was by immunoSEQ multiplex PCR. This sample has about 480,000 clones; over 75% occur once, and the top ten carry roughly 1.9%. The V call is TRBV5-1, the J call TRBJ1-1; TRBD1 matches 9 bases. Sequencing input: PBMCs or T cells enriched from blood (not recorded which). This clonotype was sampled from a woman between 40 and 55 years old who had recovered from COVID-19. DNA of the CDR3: TGCGCCAGCAGCTTACAGGGGGCAACGCGGAACACTGAAGCTTTCTTT. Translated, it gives CASSLQGATRNTEAFF.